These T cell receptor beta chains were read from a single sample in a study of cytomegalovirus exposure and HLA in healthy donors. Profiling relied on immunoSEQ multiplex PCR, and the TCRdb table lists in-frame clones only, not all of them. In the table there are hundreds of thousands of clones, roughly 90% of which are singletons. The specimen was PBMCs. These receptors originate from a woman between 18 and 30 years old in good health and CMV-seronegative. Each CDR3 is given with its conserved first and last residue. The order of the fields is clone size, CDR3 length, D gene, J gene, V gene, CDR3 DNA, CDR3 protein. The D gene is left open where the match is weak. The size of a clone is reported for some rows only, either as once, few or many, or as a class for expanded clones.

clone size: few; CDR3 length: 15; D gene: TRBD1; J gene: TRBJ1-6; V gene: TRBV6-5; CDR3 DNA: TGTGCCAGCAATTCTCAGGGGGCGATGGTCTCACCCCTCCACTTT; CDR3 protein: CASNSQGAMVSPLHF
clone size: few; CDR3 length: 17; D gene: TRBD2; J gene: TRBJ2-3; V gene: TRBV5-4; CDR3 DNA: TGTGCCAGCAGCAAGGGGACTAGCGGGGGGGGCACAGATACGCAGTATTTT; CDR3 protein: CASSKGTSGGGTDTQYF
clone size: -; CDR3 length: 13; D gene: -; J gene: TRBJ2-1; V gene: TRBV25-1; CDR3 DNA: TGTGCCAGCAGTGAATATCTCGGCAATGAGCAGTTCTTC; CDR3 protein: CASSEYLGNEQFF
clone size: -; CDR3 length: 17; D gene: TRBD2; J gene: TRBJ2-7; V gene: TRBV10-3; CDR3 DNA: TGTGCCATCAGTGAGGGGAAGTGGCGGGAGAACTCCTACGAGCAGTACTTC; CDR3 protein: CAISEGKWRENSYEQYF
clone size: few; CDR3 length: 11; D gene: -; J gene: TRBJ2-2; V gene: TRBV7-9; CDR3 DNA: TGTGCCAGCAGGTACAGGGGGGAGCTGTTTTTT; CDR3 protein: CASRYRGELFF
clone size: -; CDR3 length: 14; D gene: -; J gene: TRBJ1-5; V gene: TRBV5-1; CDR3 DNA: TGCGCCAGCAGCCCCTGGGGAGGGAGTCAGCCCCAGCATTTT; CDR3 protein: CASSPWGGSQPQHF
clone size: -; CDR3 length: 16; D gene: -; J gene: TRBJ2-1; V gene: TRBV27; CDR3 DNA: TGTGCCAGCAGTTTATTTTGGGACAAATCCTACAATGAGCAGTTCTTC; CDR3 protein: CASSLFWDKSYNEQFF
clone size: -; CDR3 length: 11; D gene: -; J gene: TRBJ1-4; V gene: TRBV6-6; CDR3 DNA: TGTGCCAGCAAGACAGCTGAAAAACTGTTTTTT; CDR3 protein: CASKTAEKLFF
clone size: -; CDR3 length: 17; D gene: TRBD2; J gene: TRBJ2-3; V gene: TRBV27; CDR3 DNA: TGTGCCAGCAGTTTATTTAAGTCGGGGGGAGGGGCGGATACGCAGTATTTT; CDR3 protein: CASSLFKSGGGADTQYF
clone size: -; CDR3 length: 15; D gene: TRBD1; J gene: TRBJ2-1; V gene: TRBV5-6; CDR3 DNA: TGTGCCAGCAGCACACAGGGGGCCCCCTACAATGAGCAGTTCTTC; CDR3 protein: CASSTQGAPYNEQFF
clone size: -; CDR3 length: 16; D gene: -; J gene: TRBJ1-1; V gene: TRBV18; CDR3 DNA: TGTGCCAGCTCACCAGGGATCGGGGGGTTTGACACTGAAGCTTTCTTT; CDR3 protein: CASSPGIGGFDTEAFF
clone size: -; CDR3 length: 15; D gene: -; J gene: TRBJ2-7; V gene: TRBV9; CDR3 DNA: TGTGCCAGCAGCGTAGGGGGGGTCTCTTCCTACGAGCAGTACTTC; CDR3 protein: CASSVGGVSSYEQYF
clone size: -; CDR3 length: 14; D gene: -; J gene: TRBJ2-5; V gene: TRBV19; CDR3 DNA: TGTGCCAGTAGTTTCAGGGGTCAGCAAGAGACCCAGTACTTC; CDR3 protein: CASSFRGQQETQYF
clone size: -; CDR3 length: 14; D gene: -; J gene: TRBJ1-1; V gene: TRBV2; CDR3 DNA: TGTGCCAGCAGTGATTGGGGGCTGGTAGCTGAAGCTTTCTTT; CDR3 protein: CASSDWGLVAEAFF
clone size: -; CDR3 length: 16; D gene: -; J gene: TRBJ2-5; V gene: TRBV23-1; CDR3 DNA: TGCGCCAGCAGTCAAAACAGCAATCATCGCCAAGAGACCCAGTACTTC; CDR3 protein: CASSQNSNHRQETQYF
clone size: -; CDR3 length: 18; D gene: -; J gene: TRBJ2-7; V gene: TRBV28; CDR3 DNA: TGTGCCAGCAGTTTCCTTAAACTCCAGGGGCTCCCTACCTACGAGCAGTACTTC; CDR3 protein: CASSFLKLQGLPTYEQYF
clone size: -; CDR3 length: 15; D gene: TRBD1; J gene: TRBJ1-5; V gene: TRBV30; CDR3 DNA: TGTGCCTGGAGTGTGGGACAGAGTAGCAATCAGCCCCAGCATTTT; CDR3 protein: CAWSVGQSSNQPQHF
clone size: once; CDR3 length: 15; D gene: -; J gene: TRBJ2-7; V gene: TRBV19; CDR3 DNA: TGTGCCAGTAGGGGTAGGTCATCGGACAGCTACGAGCAGTACTTC; CDR3 protein: CASRGRSSDSYEQYF
clone size: -; CDR3 length: 17; D gene: TRBD2; J gene: TRBJ2-1; V gene: TRBV27; CDR3 DNA: TGTGCCAGCAGCCTGGCCTTTGGGACTAGCTCCTACAATGAGCAGTTCTTC; CDR3 protein: CASSLAFGTSSYNEQFF
clone size: -; CDR3 length: 13; D gene: TRBD1; J gene: TRBJ1-2; V gene: TRBV6-5; CDR3 DNA: TGTGCCAGCCGACAGGGGGCTAACTATGGCTACACCTTC; CDR3 protein: CASRQGANYGYTF
clone size: -; CDR3 length: 14; D gene: -; J gene: TRBJ2-5; V gene: TRBV6-1; CDR3 DNA: TGTGCCAGCAACCCTACCGGGGGCCAAGAGACCCAGTACTTC; CDR3 protein: CASNPTGGQETQYF
clone size: -; CDR3 length: 14; D gene: -; J gene: TRBJ2-7; V gene: TRBV7-8; CDR3 DNA: TGTGCCAGCAGCTTACCGGGGTCTTCCTACGAGCAGTACTTC; CDR3 protein: CASSLPGSSYEQYF
clone size: -; CDR3 length: 15; D gene: TRBD1; J gene: TRBJ1-5; V gene: TRBV6-5; CDR3 DNA: TGTGCCAGCAGACCTGGACAGGGGGAGGGTCAGCCCCAGCATTTT; CDR3 protein: CASRPGQGEGQPQHF
clone size: -; CDR3 length: 14; D gene: -; J gene: TRBJ2-7; V gene: TRBV5-1; CDR3 DNA: TGCGCCAGCAGCCCAGAGCGGAGCTCCTACGAGCAGTACTTC; CDR3 protein: CASSPERSSYEQYF
clone size: -; CDR3 length: 15; D gene: -; J gene: TRBJ1-6; V gene: TRBV19; CDR3 DNA: TGTGCCAGTAGAGCGGTCGGGGTGATGGATTCACCCCTCCACTTT; CDR3 protein: CASRAVGVMDSPLHF
clone size: -; CDR3 length: 14; D gene: -; J gene: TRBJ1-4; V gene: TRBV2; CDR3 DNA: TGTGCCAGCAGTCTACTTGCAACTAATGAAAAACTGTTTTTT; CDR3 protein: CASSLLATNEKLFF
clone size: -; CDR3 length: 18; D gene: TRBD1; J gene: TRBJ1-4; V gene: TRBV25-1; CDR3 DNA: TGTGCCAGCAGTGATTTTCCGGGACAGGGTCCCCCTAATGAAAAACTGTTTTTT; CDR3 protein: CASSDFPGQGPPNEKLFF
clone size: -; CDR3 length: 16; D gene: TRBD1; J gene: TRBJ1-4; V gene: TRBV4-2; CDR3 DNA: TGTGCCAGCAGCCAAGCGGTACAGGGGGCTAATGAAAAACTGTTTTTT; CDR3 protein: CASSQAVQGANEKLFF
clone size: once; CDR3 length: 14; D gene: TRBD2; J gene: TRBJ2-5; V gene: TRBV2; CDR3 DNA: TGTGCCACGTGGGCGGCGGGAGACCAAGAGACCCAGTACTTC; CDR3 protein: CATWAAGDQETQYF
clone size: -; CDR3 length: 15; D gene: TRBD1; J gene: TRBJ2-3; V gene: TRBV5-4; CDR3 DNA: TGTGCCAGCAGCTTTCCAACAGACAGGGGAGATACGCAGTATTTT; CDR3 protein: CASSFPTDRGDTQYF
clone size: once; CDR3 length: 14; D gene: -; J gene: TRBJ1-4; V gene: TRBV30; CDR3 DNA: TGTGCCTGGAGTCGGGGATTTAAGGGAGAAAAACTGTTTTTT; CDR3 protein: CAWSRGFKGEKLFF
clone size: -; CDR3 length: 17; D gene: -; J gene: TRBJ1-3; V gene: TRBV6-4; CDR3 DNA: TGTGCCAGCAGTGACTTCCCAGGGGCGCTTTCTGGAAACACCATATATTTT; CDR3 protein: CASSDFPGALSGNTIYF
clone size: -; CDR3 length: 14; D gene: TRBD1; J gene: TRBJ1-3; V gene: TRBV7-9; CDR3 DNA: TGTGCCAGCAGCTCAGGGGGTTCTGGAAACACCATATATTTT; CDR3 protein: CASSSGGSGNTIYF
clone size: -; CDR3 length: 15; D gene: -; J gene: TRBJ2-7; V gene: TRBV28; CDR3 DNA: TGTGCCAGCAGTCCGCAGGTTGGGCGTTCTCGCGAGCAGTACTTC; CDR3 protein: CASSPQVGRSREQYF
clone size: -; CDR3 length: 15; D gene: TRBD1; J gene: TRBJ2-7; V gene: TRBV27; CDR3 DNA: TGTGCCAGCAGTTTGGGGACAGGGCGGTTGGTCGAGCAGTACTTC; CDR3 protein: CASSLGTGRLVEQYF
clone size: -; CDR3 length: 13; D gene: -; J gene: TRBJ1-1; V gene: TRBV25-1; CDR3 DNA: TGTGCCAGCAGTGCCGTTATGAACACTGAAGCTTTCTTT; CDR3 protein: CASSAVMNTEAFF
clone size: -; CDR3 length: 16; D gene: -; J gene: TRBJ2-3; V gene: TRBV27; CDR3 DNA: TGTGCCAGCAGGGAGGACGCTAATTGGGGGGCAGATACGCAGTATTTT; CDR3 protein: CASREDANWGADTQYF
clone size: -; CDR3 length: 13; D gene: TRBD1; J gene: TRBJ1-6; V gene: TRBV10-2; CDR3 DNA: TGCGCCAGCAGCGGACAGGGGAATTCACCCCTCCACTTT; CDR3 protein: CASSGQGNSPLHF
clone size: -; CDR3 length: 12; D gene: -; J gene: TRBJ1-5; V gene: TRBV7-2; CDR3 DNA: TGTGCCAGCAGCTGGACTGGTCAGCCCCAGCATTTT; CDR3 protein: CASSWTGQPQHF
clone size: -; CDR3 length: 13; D gene: TRBD2; J gene: TRBJ2-3; V gene: TRBV25-1; CDR3 DNA: TGTGCCAGCGGACTAGCGATAGGAGATACGCAGTATTTT; CDR3 protein: CASGLAIGDTQYF
clone size: -; CDR3 length: 15; D gene: TRBD1; J gene: TRBJ1-1; V gene: TRBV7-9; CDR3 DNA: TGTGCCAGCAGCTTAGCGAAGGGACAGGGCACTGAAGCTTTCTTT; CDR3 protein: CASSLAKGQGTEAFF
clone size: -; CDR3 length: 15; D gene: TRBD1; J gene: TRBJ1-1; V gene: TRBV5-1; CDR3 DNA: TGCGCCAGCAGCTTGGATGGGACAGGGGATACTGAAGCTTTCTTT; CDR3 protein: CASSLDGTGDTEAFF
clone size: -; CDR3 length: 16; D gene: -; J gene: TRBJ2-2; V gene: TRBV15; CDR3 DNA: TGTGCCACCAGCAGAGAAGTTGTCGGACTCACCGGGGAGCTGTTTTTT; CDR3 protein: CATSREVVGLTGELFF
clone size: -; CDR3 length: 14; D gene: TRBD1; J gene: TRBJ2-3; V gene: TRBV18; CDR3 DNA: TGTGCCAGCTCTCGACAGGGGAGCACAGATACGCAGTATTTT; CDR3 protein: CASSRQGSTDTQYF
clone size: -; CDR3 length: 14; D gene: TRBD2; J gene: TRBJ2-7; V gene: TRBV5-1; CDR3 DNA: TGCGCCAGCAGCCAGGGACTAGCGGGAGACGAGCAGTACTTC; CDR3 protein: CASSQGLAGDEQYF
clone size: -; CDR3 length: 17; D gene: TRBD2; J gene: TRBJ2-3; V gene: TRBV19; CDR3 DNA: TGTGCCAGTAGTACGGGACTAGCGGGAGGGTACACAGATACGCAGTATTTT; CDR3 protein: CASSTGLAGGYTDTQYF
clone size: -; CDR3 length: 16; D gene: TRBD1; J gene: TRBJ1-1; V gene: TRBV4-1; CDR3 DNA: TGCGCCAGCAGCCAAGCCCCCGGACAGGGTGGCACTGAAGCTTTCTTT; CDR3 protein: CASSQAPGQGGTEAFF
clone size: -; CDR3 length: 13; D gene: -; J gene: TRBJ1-5; V gene: TRBV7-9; CDR3 DNA: TGTGCCAGCAGCTCCGGAAGAGGACAGCCCCAGCATTTT; CDR3 protein: CASSSGRGQPQHF
clone size: -; CDR3 length: 14; D gene: TRBD2; J gene: TRBJ2-7; V gene: TRBV29-1; CDR3 DNA: TGCAGCGTTGAGGGTAGCGGGAGGGCCTACGAGCAGTACTTC; CDR3 protein: CSVEGSGRAYEQYF
clone size: -; CDR3 length: 15; D gene: TRBD2; J gene: TRBJ2-2; V gene: TRBV9; CDR3 DNA: TGTGCCAGCAGCCTTACTAGCGGGGGGGCCGGGGAGCTGTTTTTT; CDR3 protein: CASSLTSGGAGELFF
clone size: -; CDR3 length: 15; D gene: -; J gene: TRBJ2-7; V gene: TRBV28; CDR3 DNA: TGTGCCAGCATCTGGGGGCTGGGGGCTGTCGACGAGCAGTACTTC; CDR3 protein: CASIWGLGAVDEQYF
clone size: -; CDR3 length: 11; D gene: -; J gene: TRBJ1-2; V gene: TRBV10-2; CDR3 DNA: TGCGCCAGCAGTGAGGGGGGCGGCTACACCTTC; CDR3 protein: CASSEGGGYTF
clone size: -; CDR3 length: 14; D gene: -; J gene: TRBJ2-1; V gene: TRBV5-4; CDR3 DNA: TGTGCCAGCAGCTTGGACTCTACGGGCAATGAGCAGTTCTTC; CDR3 protein: CASSLDSTGNEQFF